Below, one TCR beta chain is given with its context. Its target antigen remains unknown. Per-base quality was not reported, and no clone a single base away is much larger than it. Via the germline V gene (reference sequence), CDR1 is GTSNPN and CDR2 SVGIG. V gives up 6 bases and J gives up 9 bases, and the segment between their germline ends measures 9 bases. Taken from cysteine to phenylalanine, the CDR3 has 10 residues. Only the CDR3 DNA stays, 30 bases, in frame from base 1. This sample was included in a study of blood T cells in healthy people across ages (dated by TCRdb to 2015 to 2017). The study in broad terms: In model experiments, template switching captured about one uniquely barcoded TCR beta cDNA molecule for every two T cells. The study measured age-related changes in TCR beta repertoire diversity using deep sequencing normalized with unique cDNA molecular identifiers. Donors were grouped into four age groups: young (average roughly 15 years), middle-aged (approximately 41), aged (62) and long-lived (about 89). To avoid experimental bias, donors of different ages were distributed randomly across sequencing lanes. For two donors (one aged 18 to 30 and one aged 80 or older), the study analyzed two additional independent replicas of 1 million unique cDNA reads from the same blood draw.

Study-level results and caveats: Since profiling was done on bulk unsorted PBMCs, naive and antigen-experienced compartments could not be conclusively compared. There was a strong correlation between observed TCR beta diversity and the percentage of naive T cells measured by flow cytometry. The CMV infection status of donors was not known, potentially confounding age-related changes in expanded clonotypes. Estimates of total diversity based on one million sequenced T cells were regarded as lower bounds and as underestimates. Observed TCR beta diversity per million T cells fell roughly linearly with age, and a significant reduction was already apparent by age around 36. Compared with the aged group, the long-lived group had more naive CD4+ T cells, fewer expanded clones and increased TCR diversity, suggesting age selection.

Library construction relied on 5' RACE. Reads for this sample came from an Illumina HiSeq 2500. A second roughly 7 to 11 cycle PCR used a sample-barcoded 5' primer and a J-beta primer mix. Each TCR beta cDNA molecule received a unique molecular identifier from a template-switch 5' adaptor carrying 12 random nucleotides. Each sample yielded at least 2.5 million CDR3-containing paired-end reads. All of the RNA was converted into first-strand cDNA using the Mint cDNA synthesis kit, with a TRBC-specific oligonucleotide serving as the primer. After uracil-DNA glycosylase treatment, a first 18-cycle PCR used universal primers M1SS and BC2_uni_R on all cDNA. Under the source paper's analysis protocol: Each sample was normalized by randomly selecting 1 million high-quality reads, each carrying a distinct molecular identifier. Reads with shared molecular identifiers were discarded instead of being binned into consensus sequences. CDR3 identification, clonotype clustering and error correction used MiTCR with a Q25 quality threshold and the strictest error-elimination algorithm. A nonparametric unseen species model with Euler transformation was used to estimate lower-bound total TCR beta diversity. TCRdb applied fastp at Q25 and MiXCR to the public reads, then kept only in-frame beta chains. Here each entry gathers all rows of one CDR3 protein and keeps the most common genes and DNA. TCRdb, rather than the study authors, made the V and J calls. The sample table lists about 830,000 distinct CDR3 sequences, nearly 60% of them with a count of one. The ten largest clonotypes hold approximately 20% of the sample.

The donors were around 39 Caucasian individuals from Russia, aged 6 to 90 years, who were systemically healthy. Approximately 9.3 milliliters of peripheral blood were drawn from each donor into EDTA-treated Vacutainer tubes. Ficoll-Paque density-gradient centrifugation was used to isolate PBMCs, with at least 6 million per sample. Total RNA was extracted from PBMCs with Trizol reagent, with at least 5 micrograms obtained per sample. The percentages of naive CD45RAhigh/CD27high T cells were determined by flow cytometry on a PBMC aliquot from every donor. The V and J segments used are TRBV30 and TRBJ2-1; a confident D gene designation cannot be given. This clonotype originated in a man younger than 40 in good health. The sample comprised blood. The CDR3 reads CACGRLEQFF. Read as DNA, the sequence is TGTGCCTGCGGCCGCCTTGAGCAGTTCTTC.